This T cell receptor beta chain comes out of a study of identical twins. The CDR3 has 15 amino acids. Germline V gene data show CDR1 as KGHSH and CDR2 as LQKENI. V shed 4 bases and J shed 1 base, with 14 bases lying between them. Study-wide results and limits: Among beta out-of-frame sequences, excess sharing between twins appeared weaker. Findings depended on cross-sectional statistics rather than tracking the same donors. Shared out-of-frame alpha sequences (those common to twins) showed excess low generation probability. The presence of invariant MAIT and iNKT cells could partly confound analyses of zero-insertion sequences.

TCRdb processed the 5' RACE reads anew with MiXCR; each CDR3 protein has one entry. This table has approximately 630,000 distinct CDR3 sequences, about 7.1% appearing once. Details on this clonotype: Its antigen is unidentified.

The data also belong to a second study, concerning yellow fever vaccine responses in identical twins.

The chain recombines TRBV18 with TRBJ2-7, with a weak D call TRBD2 (5 bases). This receptor was taken from a woman in her late teens or twenties in good health. Sequencing was carried out using PBMCs. The DNA for the CDR3 is TGTGCCAGCTCACTATCCGGCGGGCCATCCTACGAGCAGTACTTC. The encoded protein is CASSLSGGPSYEQYF.